The 10 T cell receptor beta chains in this list originate from one sample, sequenced in a study of OX40 agonist ivuxolimab in advanced cancers. The method was immunoSEQ multiplex PCR; TCRdb's version includes in-frame clones alone and lacks a portion of them. This sample has about 19,000 clones, with 68% found just once. This specimen consisted of CD4+ or CD8+ T cells sorted from blood, obtained in a trial of the OX40 agonist ivuxolimab. These receptors were taken from an adult with an advanced solid tumor such as melanoma, head and neck, liver or kidney cancer.

This chain joins TRBV7-9 and TRBJ2-2, with 8 bases identical to TRBD1. Germline CDR1 SEHNR, CDR2 FQNEAQ (reference sequence). There are 15 residues in the CDR3. The trim removed 5 bases at V and 7 bases at J, leaving 9 bases unmatched. CDR3 amino acids: CASSPRQGRIGELFF. The CDR3 nucleotides read TGTGCCAGCAGCCCCCGACAGGGGAGAATCGGGGAGCTGTTTTTT.

In its sample, this clone was seen once. The rearrangement uses TRBV7-6 and TRBJ1-1; D gene unclear. CDR3 length: 12 amino acids. Germline values: CDR1 SGHVS, CDR2 FNYEAQ. The V gene lost 5 bases and the J gene lost 8 bases, with 12 bases spanning the gap. As DNA, the CDR3 is TGTGCCAGCAGCCCCGCGTCCGGGGAAGCTTTCTTT. It encodes CASSPASGEAFF.

The V gene is TRBV27, the J gene TRBJ2-1; D remains unclear. Trimming removed 2 bases from V and 5 bases from J, with 10 bases in between. The CDR3 contains 14 residues. Germline V gene lookup returns CDR1 MNHEY and CDR2 SMNVEV (reference sequence). CDR3 sequence (DNA): TGTGCCAGCAGTTTAGCACTCAACCACAATGAGCAGTTCTTC. It translates to CASSLALNHNEQFF.

The V call is TRBV25-1, the J call TRBJ2-1, with TRBD2 identical over 11 bases. The V segment lost 6 bases and the J segment 3 bases; nucleotides outside the gene matches: 4. The CDR3 sequence is 15 residues long. The germline V gene has CDR1 MGHDK and CDR2 SYGVNS. CDR3: CASSPLAGGYNEQFF. The CDR3 DNA is TGTGCCAGCAGCCCTCTAGCGGGAGGCTACAATGAGCAGTTCTTC.

V usage is TRBV5-6 and J usage is TRBJ2-3; perhaps TRBD2 as D (5 bases). With 1 base removed from V and 4 bases from J, the gap between germline ends came to 13 bases. Germline V gene data show CDR1 as SGHDT and CDR2 as YYEEEE. The CDR3 totals 15 residues. CDR3 bases: TGTGCCAGCAGCTTGACGATCGGACTCGCAGATACGCAGTATTTT. It yields the protein CASSLTIGLADTQYF. The entire variable domain, with the rest obtained from reference TRBV5-6 and TRBJ2-3, is as follows: DAGVTQSPTHLIKTRGQQVTLRCSPKSGHDTVSWYQQALGQGPQFIFQYYEEEERQRGNFPDRFSGHQFPNYSSELNVNALLLGDSALYLCASSLTIGLADTQYFGPGTRLTVL.

The genes are TRBV23-1 and TRBJ2-5; D possibly uses TRBD1 or TRBD2 (6 bases each). The DNA matches TRBJ2-7 better at its end, which makes the J call doubtful. TRBV23-1 is treated as an ORF (open reading frame) with a function not yet certain. The CDR3 sequence is 13 residues long. The chain's CDR3 is CASSRLGGSEQYF. The CDR3 coding sequence is TGCGCCAGCAGTCGCCTAGGGGGGTCCGAGCAGTACTTC.

V is TRBV5-1 and J is TRBJ1-1; D is undetermined. Trimming pared 1 base from V and 5 bases from J, leaving 12 bases between. CDR1 and CDR2 (germline): SGHRS, YFSETQ. The CDR3 runs to 14 residues. The chain's CDR3 is CASSLYKDRTEAFF. The CDR3 bases are TGCGCCAGCAGCTTGTACAAGGATAGGACTGAAGCTTTCTTT.

V is TRBV11-1 and J is TRBJ2-7; the D gene could be TRBD1 or TRBD2 (6 bases each). Germline CDR1 reads SGHAT; CDR2 reads FQDESV (reference sequence). V lost 11 bases to trimming and J lost 0 bases, with 14 bases between them. The CDR3 loop spans 13 amino acids. CDR3 coding DNA: TGTGCCGGGAGGACAGATCTCTCCTACGAGCAGTACTTC. It specifies CAGRTDLSYEQYF.

A note on this clone: The identical CDR3 is also encoded by other nucleotide sequences in the sample. The rearrangement joins TRBV7-6 to TRBJ2-7, with D uncertain. There are 15 residues in the CDR3. Trimming took off 5 bases at V and 6 bases at J, with 20 bases between the two ends. Germline values: CDR1 SGHVS, CDR2 FNYEAQ. DNA of the CDR3: TGTGCCAGCAGCCTAGGGCCGGGTGGTAGAGCCGAGCAGTACTTC. Residues: CASSLGPGGRAEQYF.

This clone appeared a single time. The chain carries TRBV7-2 and TRBJ1-6; tentatively, D is TRBD1 (6 bases). V was clipped by 5 bases and J by 7 bases, with 12 bases between them. This CDR3 spans 14 amino acids. Germline V gene sequence: CDR1 SGHTA, CDR2 FQGNSA. The CDR3 sequence is CASSAGDINSPLHF. The CDR3 DNA is TGTGCCAGCAGCGCCGGGGACATCAATTCACCCCTCCACTTT.